Each of the 15 T cell receptor beta chains below was sequenced from the same sample in a study of vaccination and CD4 T cells after COVID-19. The Oncomine TCR Beta short-read assay sequenced DNA from cultured CD4+ T cells. TCRdb re-derived calls from the PCR reads in MiXCR, one entry per CDR3 protein. The sample carries approximately 7,700 distinct CDR3 sequences, approximately 55% recorded once. The treatment was: roughly 10-day PBMC culture with coronavirus spike peptide pools or control peptides (ViraFEST assay). Antigens for these TCRs are unknown. Material: CD4+ T cells from blood, cultured in vitro. The source is a human donor who had recovered from COVID-19.

This rearrangement joins TRBV15 to TRBJ2-7, with D tentatively TRBD2 (6 bases). Germline lookup yields CDR1 LNHNV and CDR2 YYDKDF (reference sequence). V was clipped by 0 bases and J by 6 bases, with 9 bases between them. CDR3 length: 13 amino acids. The CDR3 nucleotides read TGTGCCACCAGCAGAGACGGGGGTGGCGAGCAGTACTTC. Residues: CATSRDGGGEQYF.

The V gene is TRBV7-2, the J gene TRBJ1-2, with TRBD1 identical over 10 bases. Per germline, CDR1 SGHTA and CDR2 FQGNSA. Trimming removed 5 bases from V and 4 bases from J; junction bases left unmatched: 4. The CDR3 consists of 14 residues. DNA of the CDR3: TGTGCCAGCAGCCTCGGACAGGGGGGCTATGGCTACACCTTC. The encoded protein is CASSLGQGGYGYTF.

The chain carries TRBV6-1 and TRBJ1-1; the D is unclear. Germline CDR1 is MNHNS and CDR2 is SASEGT. The CDR3 has 12 amino acids. V lost 6 bases and J 11 bases, leaving 16 bases between the germline ends. The CDR3: CASRVSRAQAFF. In DNA form, the CDR3 reads TGTGCCAGCAGAGTGTCGAGGGCTCAGGCTTTCTTT.

The chain joins TRBV20-1 to TRBJ2-7; weak D call: TRBD2 (5 bases). CDR1 and CDR2 from the germline V gene are DFQATT and SNEGSKA (reference sequence). V was trimmed by 7 bases and J by 3 bases, leaving 19 bases between them. CDR3 length: 14 residues. CDR3 in DNA: TGCAGTGTGAGGGCACTAGAGGACCTCTACGAGCAGTACTTC. Its translation: CSVRALEDLYEQYF.

This chain joins TRBV6-1 and TRBJ1-5, with a possible D match to TRBD1 (5 bases). The CDR3 runs 14 residues. The V end was cut by 1 base, the J end by 5 bases, with 9 bases between. Per germline, CDR1 MNHNS and CDR2 SASEGT. CDR3: CASSEGTSYQPQHF. CDR3 DNA sequence: TGTGCCAGCAGTGAAGGGACAAGTTATCAGCCCCAGCATTTT.

V gene TRBV30 combines with J gene TRBJ2-3; no clear D gene. Germline lookup yields CDR1 GTSNPN and CDR2 SVGIG (reference sequence). The V end was cut by 4 bases, the J end by 0 bases, with 11 bases between. The CDR3 covers 14 residues. The CDR3 protein is CAWKGGISTDTQYF. The CDR3 bases are TGTGCCTGGAAGGGCGGTATTAGCACAGATACGCAGTATTTT.

This clonotype is hyperexpanded. In nucleotides, the CDR3 is TGTGCCAGCAGCCTGGACAGATTCGCAGAGGTGTACTTC. It translates to CASSLDRFAEVYF. The V and J genes are TRBV12-3 or TRBV12-4 and TRBJ2-7, with D tentatively TRBD1 (6 bases). The CDR3 runs 13 residues. V lost 6 bases to trimming and J lost 12 bases, with 21 bases between them.

The genes are TRBV7-2 and TRBJ2-5, with TRBD1 matching 7 bases. Looked up from germline, CDR1 is SGHTA and CDR2 is FQGNSA. CDR3 size: 14 residues. V shed 5 bases and J 4 bases; nucleotides not matched to a gene: 7. CDR3 in amino acids: CASSLDRVGETQYF. The CDR3 DNA reads as TGTGCCAGCAGCCTCGACAGGGTTGGAGAGACCCAGTACTTC.

In its sample, this clonotype is medium-sized. V and J are TRBV20-1 and TRBJ2-5; D is possibly TRBD1 (5 bases). Trimming left V 6 bases short and J 7 bases short, with 18 bases between. From germline, CDR1 is DFQATT and CDR2 SNEGSKA (reference sequence). CDR3 length: 13 residues. In nucleotides, the CDR3 is TGCAGTGCCCCACCGTCTGGGGCAGGGACCCAGTACTTC. Amino acids: CSAPPSGAGTQYF.

This clonotype was observed a few times. The rearrangement uses TRBV6-1 and TRBJ1-6; TRBD1 agrees at 8 bases. The CDR3 has 15 residues. Per the germline V gene, CDR1 is MNHNS and CDR2 is SASEGT. Trimming removed 6 bases from V and 7 bases from J; junction bases left unmatched: 8. CDR3 sequence: CASRPGQGENSPLHF. CDR3 DNA sequence: TGTGCCAGCAGGCCTGGACAGGGCGAGAATTCACCCCTCCACTTT.

This clonotype appeared once. The chain combines TRBV20-1 with TRBJ1-2; D unresolved. CDR1 and CDR2 (germline): DFQATT, SNEGSKA (reference sequence). V dropped 4 bases and J dropped 6 bases, with 15 bases sitting between them. This CDR3 has 13 residues. CDR3 sequence reads: CSATKTSFNGYTF. CDR3 nucleotides: TGCAGTGCTACAAAGACTAGTTTTAATGGCTACACCTTC.

The genes are TRBV20-1 and TRBJ2-3; 8 bases align to TRBD2. From germline, CDR1 is DFQATT and CDR2 SNEGSKA (reference sequence). With 0 bases clipped from V and 3 bases from J, the junction kept 14 bases outside the gene matches. The length of the CDR3 is 18 residues. The CDR3: CSARDFRHGGGATDTQYF. CDR3 DNA sequence: TGCAGTGCTAGAGATTTTCGTCACGGGGGGGGAGCAACAGATACGCAGTATTTT.

The chain couples TRBV12-3 or TRBV12-4 to TRBJ2-6; D remains unclear. Trimming cost V 5 bases and J 4 bases, with 9 bases left between them. CDR3 length: 14 amino acids. This CDR3 is CASSLVLGANVLTF. The CDR3 DNA reads as TGTGCCAGCAGTCTAGTATTGGGGGCCAACGTCCTGACTTTC.

The genes are TRBV6-4 and TRBJ1-6; D ambiguous. Germline CDR1 MRHNA, CDR2 SNTAGT. The CDR3 length is 13 residues. V shed 4 bases and J shed 9 bases, with 10 bases lying between them. Here the CDR3 DNA reads TGTGCCAGCAGTGTCCAGGCCGCTTCACCCCTCCACTTT. Amino acids: CASSVQAASPLHF.

V usage is TRBV6-1 and J usage is TRBJ2-7; weak D call: TRBD1 (6 bases). V was trimmed by 10 bases and J by 1 base, leaving 23 bases between them. CDR1 and CDR2 (germline): MNHNS, SASEGT. This CDR3 spans 16 amino acids. The CDR3 DNA sequence: TGTGCCATCAGGAGCCCTAAACAGGGTGCATCCTACGAGCAGTACTTC. It is translated as CAIRSPKQGASYEQYF.